One and the same sample provided the 20 T cell receptor beta chains below, sequenced in a study of sequential checkpoint blockade in melanoma. Described treatment: randomized to nivolumab then ipilimumab (arm A) or the reverse (arm B). Assay used: immunoSEQ multiplex PCR; TCRdb lists only in-frame clones, some missing. The sample lists 35,000 to 45,000 clones; approximately 85% were seen once. Sequenced material: CD8+ T cells sorted from blood (inferred from file names), taken from a patient given nivolumab and ipilimumab in sequence. The receptors stem from a human donor with melanoma.

The chain couples TRBV6-6 to TRBJ1-5; D is unresolved. From germline, CDR1 is MNHNY and CDR2 SVGAGI (reference sequence). The CDR3 is made up of 16 amino acids. V gave up 2 bases and J gave up 0 bases, with 11 bases separating them. The CDR3 sequence: CASSYAVAGSNQPQHF. The CDR3 DNA is TGTGCCAGCAGTTACGCCGTGGCAGGTAGCAATCAGCCCCAGCATTTT.

This clone was recorded once. The V gene is TRBV11-2, the J gene TRBJ1-1; no clear D. V dropped 0 bases and J dropped 0 bases, with 8 bases sitting between them. Germline V CDR1 and CDR2: SGHAT, FQNNGV. The CDR3 contains 15 residues. CDR3 nucleotides: TGTGCCAGCAGCTTAGAAAGGGAGATGAACACTGAAGCTTTCTTT. It encodes CASSLEREMNTEAFF. The variable domain in full, completed from reference TRBV11-2 and TRBJ1-1, reads EAGVAQSPRYKIIEKRQSVAFWCNPISGHATLYWYQQILGQGPKLLIQFQNNGVVDDSQLPKDRFSAERLKGVDSTLKIQPAKLEDSAVYLCASSLEREMNTEAFFGQGTRLTVV.

V is TRBV27 and J is TRBJ2-7; 11 bases map to TRBD1. V lost 4 bases, J lost 3 bases, and 5 bases stayed unmatched. From germline, CDR1 is MNHEY and CDR2 SMNVEV (reference sequence). The CDR3 is made up of 15 amino acids. The CDR3: CASSYRTGGVYEQYF. The DNA for the CDR3 is TGTGCCAGCAGTTATCGGACAGGGGGCGTCTACGAGCAGTACTTC.

V is TRBV9 and J is TRBJ1-1; D unclear. The germline gives CDR1 SGDLS, CDR2 YYNGEE. The CDR3 sequence is 14 residues long. Deletions cut 3 bases from V and 4 bases from J, with 13 bases between. In DNA form, the CDR3 reads TGTGCCAGCAGCGGAACATCCTTTGGCACTGAAGCTTTCTTT. Protein sequence: CASSGTSFGTEAFF.

The chain uses TRBV29-1 and TRBJ2-7, with a possible D match to TRBD1 (5 bases). Trimming removed 4 bases at V and 4 bases at J, with 8 bases between. CDR3 length equals 11 residues. Germline V gene sequence: CDR1 SQVTM, CDR2 ANQGSEA. CDR3 coding DNA: TGCAGCGTTGGGGGCTTTTACGAGCAGTACTTC. Protein: CSVGGFYEQYF.

This sequence joins TRBV5-1 and TRBJ1-1; 8 bases align to TRBD1. Unmatched junction bases numbered 9, after V lost 4 bases and J lost 1 base. The germline V gene has CDR1 SGHRS and CDR2 YFSETQ. The CDR3 extends over 16 amino acids. CDR3 loop: CASSPGAGGANTEAFF. Written as DNA, the CDR3 is TGCGCCAGCAGCCCAGGCGCAGGGGGCGCGAACACTGAAGCTTTCTTT.

The chain links TRBV27 to TRBJ2-3; tentatively, D is TRBD1 (5 bases). Per germline, CDR1 MNHEY and CDR2 SMNVEV (reference sequence). Between the trimmed V and J ends, which lost 5 bases and 6 bases, there was a span of 15 bases. The CDR3 length is 14 residues. The CDR3 here is CASSPLSGQDTQYF. CDR3 DNA sequence: TGTGCCAGCAGTCCCCTTTCAGGGCAGGATACGCAGTATTTT.

V and J are TRBV27 and TRBJ2-7, with unresolved D. V lost 8 bases and J lost 6, with 14 bases in between. The CDR3 is 12 residues long. Germline loops: CDR1 MNHEY, CDR2 SMNVEV (reference sequence). The DNA for the CDR3 is TGTGCCAGCGGTATCCCCGGCGGCGAGCAGTACTTC. Its translation is CASGIPGGEQYF.

This sequence joins TRBV19 and TRBJ2-7, with 7 bases fitting TRBD1. V trimming: 1 base; J trimming: 4 bases; junction bases outside the gene matches: 7. CDR3 size: 15 residues. The germline V gene has CDR1 LNHDA and CDR2 SQIVND (reference sequence). CDR3 sequence reads: CASSIGTGTAYEQYF. The CDR3 DNA is TGTGCCAGTAGTATAGGAACTGGGACAGCTTACGAGCAGTACTTC.

V is TRBV30 and J is TRBJ1-3; D is unresolved. Germline-derived CDR1 and CDR2 are GTSNPN and SVGIG (reference sequence). CDR3 size: 13 residues. Trimming shortened V by 5 bases and J by 0 bases, and 8 bases separated the two germline ends. CDR3 residues: CAWEPSSGNTIYF. The CDR3 coding sequence is TGTGCCTGGGAACCTAGCTCTGGAAACACCATATATTTT.

The rearrangement uses TRBV2 and TRBJ2-7; TRBD1 might be the D (5 bases). Germline CDR1 reads SNHLY; CDR2 reads FYNNEI. The CDR3 has 15 residues. V was clipped by 3 bases and J by 0 bases, with 12 bases between them. The CDR3 nucleotides read TGTGCCAGCAGTGATTATACAGGAACCTCCTACGAGCAGTACTTC. It is translated as CASSDYTGTSYEQYF.

The rearrangement links TRBV13 to TRBJ2-7; D gene ambiguous. The length of the CDR3 is 11 residues. With 1 base removed from V and 7 bases from J, the gap between germline ends came to 5 bases. Germline CDR1 and CDR2: PRHDT and FYEKMQ (reference sequence). The CDR3, as DNA: TGTGCCAGCAGCTTAGTAGAAGAGCAGTACTTC. Translating gives CASSLVEEQYF.

The chain carries TRBV4-1 and TRBJ2-7; D call uncertain. Trimming removed 4 bases at V and 2 bases at J, with 6 bases between. The germline V gene encodes CDR1 MGHRA and CDR2 YSYEKL. The CDR3 runs 12 residues. The CDR3 reads CASSPPAYEQYF. The CDR3 bases are TGCGCCAGCAGCCCCCCGGCCTACGAGCAGTACTTC.

This chain connects TRBV7-6 to TRBJ2-5; TRBD2 agrees at 10 bases. Trimming cost V 5 bases and J 0 bases; bases outside gene matches: 9. Per germline, CDR1 SGHVS and CDR2 FNYEAQ. This CDR3 has 17 residues. CDR3 amino acids: CASSPTQLAGNQETQYF. The CDR3 DNA follows: TGTGCCAGCAGCCCCACTCAACTAGCGGGGAACCAAGAGACCCAGTACTTC.

V usage is TRBV29-1 and J usage is TRBJ1-1; TRBD1 might be the D (5 bases). The CDR3 has 12 amino acids. The V end was cut by 4 bases, the J end by 7 bases, with 13 bases between. CDR1 and CDR2 (germline): SQVTM, ANQGSEA. CDR3 in amino acids: CSVVGGAGEAFF. The CDR3 DNA sequence: TGCAGCGTTGTTGGGGGAGCGGGTGAAGCTTTCTTT.

This CDR3 reads CASSYRAGGIYEQYF. The CDR3 nucleotides read TGTGCCAGCAGTTACCGAGCGGGAGGGATATACGAGCAGTACTTC. The J gene is TRBJ2-7, the V gene TRBV6-5; TRBD2 matches at 10 bases. V lost 2 bases to trimming and J lost 4 bases; unmatched junction nucleotides: 5. The CDR3 runs 15 residues. Germline V CDR1 and CDR2: MNHEY, SVGAGI.

The CDR3 reads CASSDTGDEQYF. The CDR3 bases are TGTGCCAGCAGCGATACCGGGGACGAGCAGTACTTC. The J gene is TRBJ2-7, the V gene TRBV5-8; D might be TRBD2 (5 bases). Between the trimmed V and J ends, which lost 4 bases and 5 bases, there was a span of 10 bases. From germline, CDR1 is SGHTS and CDR2 YDEGEE. This CDR3 has 12 amino acids.

The gene calls are TRBV11-2 and TRBJ1-2, with D perhaps matching TRBD1 (6 bases). With 5 bases removed from V and 3 bases from J, the gap between germline ends came to 19 bases. The CDR3 totals 16 residues. CDR1 and CDR2 from the germline V gene are SGHAT and FQNNGV. The CDR3 coding sequence is TGTGCCAGCAGCATGACAGGCCCGGCCTCTGACTATGGCTACACCTTC. The encoded protein is CASSMTGPASDYGYTF.

The chain has TRBV7-6 and TRBJ2-3; maybe TRBD1 (5 bases). CDR1 is SGHVS, CDR2 FNYEAQ, per germline. V lost 1 base to trimming and J lost 3 bases, with 8 bases between them. This CDR3 spans 14 amino acids. Written as DNA, the CDR3 is TGTGCCAGCAGCTTAGGGGCAGGGACAGATACGCAGTATTTT. This sequence encodes CASSLGAGTDTQYF.

This chain joins TRBV2 and TRBJ2-3, with D tentatively TRBD2 (6 bases). Looked up from germline, CDR1 is SNHLY and CDR2 is FYNNEI. Trimming pared 3 bases from V and 0 bases from J, leaving 10 bases between. This CDR3 is built from 15 residues. CDR3 in DNA: TGTGCCAGCAGTGACGAGACTAGTAGCACAGATACGCAGTATTTT. This encodes CASSDETSSTDTQYF.